This T cell receptor (beta chain) comes out of a study of response to subunit inactivated influenza vaccine. Broader study findings: Few new T cells, the authors suggested, are recruited by each seasonal influenza vaccination.

TCRdb reanalysed the RT-PCR reads using MiXCR and keeps one entry per CDR3 protein. Of hundreds of thousands of distinct CDR3 sequences in the sample, approximately 15% were seen once. The germline gives CDR1 SGHRS, CDR2 YFSETQ. This CDR3 contains 15 residues. The J segment lost 3 bases and the V segment lost 0 bases, leaving 4 bases of the junction unmatched. This clonotype was detected only a few times. The antigen remains unidentified. This clonotype was sampled from a man aged 45-65 years who received an inactivated influenza vaccine. V and J are TRBV5-1 and TRBJ2-7, with 9 bases that match TRBD1. This specimen consisted of PBMCs from blood, obtained about 14 days before vaccination. Here the CDR3 DNA reads TGCGCCAGCAGCTTGGGGACAGGGGTCCTCTACGAGCAGTACTTC. Translation gives CASSLGTGVLYEQYF.